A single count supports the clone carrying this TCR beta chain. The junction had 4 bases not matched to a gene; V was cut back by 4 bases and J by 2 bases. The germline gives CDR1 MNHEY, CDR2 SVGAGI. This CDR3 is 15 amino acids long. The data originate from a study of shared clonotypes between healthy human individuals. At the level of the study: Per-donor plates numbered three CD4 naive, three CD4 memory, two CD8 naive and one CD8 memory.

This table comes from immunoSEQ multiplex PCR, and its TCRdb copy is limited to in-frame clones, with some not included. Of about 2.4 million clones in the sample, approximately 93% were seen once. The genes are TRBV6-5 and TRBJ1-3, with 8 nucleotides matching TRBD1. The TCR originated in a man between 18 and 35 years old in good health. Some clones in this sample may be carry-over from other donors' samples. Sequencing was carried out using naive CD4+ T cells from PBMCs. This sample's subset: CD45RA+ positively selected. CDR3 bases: TGTGCCAGCAGTTTCTGGACAGGGACTGGAAACACCATATATTTT. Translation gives CASSFWTGTGNTIYF.